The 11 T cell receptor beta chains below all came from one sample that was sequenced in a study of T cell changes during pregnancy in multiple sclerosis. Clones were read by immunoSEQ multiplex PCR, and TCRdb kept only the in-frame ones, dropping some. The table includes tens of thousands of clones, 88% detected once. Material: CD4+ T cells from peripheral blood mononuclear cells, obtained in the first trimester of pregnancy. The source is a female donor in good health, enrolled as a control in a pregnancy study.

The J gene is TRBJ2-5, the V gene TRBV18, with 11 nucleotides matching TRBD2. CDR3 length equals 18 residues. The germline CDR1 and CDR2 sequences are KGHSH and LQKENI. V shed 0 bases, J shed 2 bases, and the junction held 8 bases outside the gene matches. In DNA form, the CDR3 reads TGTGCCAGCTCACCACCGACTAGCGGGAAGAGGGGGCAAGAGACCCAGTACTTC. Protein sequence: CASSPPTSGKRGQETQYF.

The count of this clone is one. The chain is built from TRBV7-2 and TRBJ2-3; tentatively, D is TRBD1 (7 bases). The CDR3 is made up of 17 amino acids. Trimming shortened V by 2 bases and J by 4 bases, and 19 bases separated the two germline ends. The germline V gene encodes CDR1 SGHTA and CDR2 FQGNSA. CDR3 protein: CASSLRYRRGVPDTQYF. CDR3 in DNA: TGTGCCAGCAGCTTAAGGTATCGCAGGGGGGTGCCAGATACGCAGTATTTT. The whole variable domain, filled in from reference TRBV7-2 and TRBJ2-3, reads GAGVSQSPSNKVTEKGKDVELRCDPISGHTALYWYRQSLGQGLEFLIYFQGNSAPDKSGLPSDRFSAERTGGSVSTLTIQRTQQEDSAVYLCASSLRYRRGVPDTQYFGPGTRLTVL.

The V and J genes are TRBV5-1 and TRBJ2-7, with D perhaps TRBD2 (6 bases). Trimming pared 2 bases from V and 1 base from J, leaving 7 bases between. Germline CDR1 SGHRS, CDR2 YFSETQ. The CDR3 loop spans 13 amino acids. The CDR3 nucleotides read TGCGCCAGCAGCTTACGGGAGTCCTACGAGCAGTACTTC. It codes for CASSLRESYEQYF.

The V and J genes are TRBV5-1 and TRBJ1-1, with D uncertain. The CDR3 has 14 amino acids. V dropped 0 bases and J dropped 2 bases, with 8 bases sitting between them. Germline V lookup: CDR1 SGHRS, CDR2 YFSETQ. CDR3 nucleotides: TGCGCCAGCAGCTTGGGAGGGCGCAACACTGAAGCTTTCTTT. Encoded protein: CASSLGGRNTEAFF.

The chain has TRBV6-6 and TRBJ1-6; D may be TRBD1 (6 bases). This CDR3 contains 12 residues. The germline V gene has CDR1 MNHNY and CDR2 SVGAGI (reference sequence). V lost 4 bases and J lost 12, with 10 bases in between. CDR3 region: CASSSGDGPLHF. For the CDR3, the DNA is TGTGCCAGCAGTTCAGGGGATGGACCCCTCCACTTT.

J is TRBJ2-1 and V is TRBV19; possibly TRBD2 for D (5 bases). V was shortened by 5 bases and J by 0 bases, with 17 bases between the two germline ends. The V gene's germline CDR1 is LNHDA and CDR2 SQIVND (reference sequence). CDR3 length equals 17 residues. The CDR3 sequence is CASSVFGSVSSYNEQFF. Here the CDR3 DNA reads TGTGCCAGTAGTGTCTTTGGGAGCGTCAGCTCCTACAATGAGCAGTTCTTC.

In DNA, the CDR3 is TGTGCCAGCAGCTCATCTGCCTCGGGACTAGAGAAAGAGACCCAGTACTTC. It yields the protein CASSSSASGLEKETQYF. The chain is built from TRBV11-2 and TRBJ2-5, with TRBD2 matching 8 bases. J was trimmed by 3 bases and V by 4 bases; bases with no gene match: 13. The length of the CDR3 is 17 residues. The germline V gene has CDR1 SGHAT and CDR2 FQNNGV. Looking up the rest from reference TRBV11-2 and TRBJ2-5 gives the full variable domain: EAGVAQSPRYKIIEKRQSVAFWCNPISGHATLYWYQQILGQGPKLLIQFQNNGVVDDSQLPKDRFSAERLKGVDSTLKIQPAKLEDSAVYLCASSSSASGLEKETQYFGPGTRLLVL.

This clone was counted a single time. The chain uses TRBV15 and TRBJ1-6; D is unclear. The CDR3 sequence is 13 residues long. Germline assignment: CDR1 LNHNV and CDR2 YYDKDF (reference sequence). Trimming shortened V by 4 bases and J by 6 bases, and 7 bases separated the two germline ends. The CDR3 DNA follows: TGTGCCACCAGCACACAGACTAATTCACCCCTCCACTTT. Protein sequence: CATSTQTNSPLHF.

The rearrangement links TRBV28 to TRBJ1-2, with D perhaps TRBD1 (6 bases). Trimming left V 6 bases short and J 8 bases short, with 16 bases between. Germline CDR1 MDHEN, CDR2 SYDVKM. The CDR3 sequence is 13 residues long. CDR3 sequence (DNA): TGTGCCAGCAGCTCAGGGGTATCGGGGGGCTACACCTTC. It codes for CASSSGVSGGYTF.

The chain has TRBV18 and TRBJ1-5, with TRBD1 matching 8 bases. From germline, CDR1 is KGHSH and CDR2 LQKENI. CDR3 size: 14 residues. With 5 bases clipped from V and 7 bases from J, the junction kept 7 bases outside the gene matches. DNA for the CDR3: TGTGCCAGCTCAGATACAGGGGGTCGGCAGCCCCAGCATTTT. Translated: CASSDTGGRQPQHF.

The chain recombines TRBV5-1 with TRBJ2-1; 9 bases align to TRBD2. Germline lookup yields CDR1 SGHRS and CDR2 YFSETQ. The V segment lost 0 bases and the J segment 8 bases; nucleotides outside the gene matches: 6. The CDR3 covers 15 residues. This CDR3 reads CASSLGLAGIDEQFF. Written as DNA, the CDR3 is TGCGCCAGCAGCTTGGGGCTAGCGGGAATCGATGAGCAGTTCTTC.